Listed here are 24 T cell receptor beta chains from one sample, sequenced in a study of PD-L1 blockade in urothelial cancer (dated by TCRdb to about 2017). In light of the paper, this sample's time point label describes: pretreatment peripheral blood. The method behind the library was the immunoSEQ multiplex PCR assay. Entries here come from immuneACCESS through TCRdb and include only in-frame sequences with V and J called. Some clones fail to appear in such tables; in the studies checked, an unresolved V gene covers under half of the shortfall, and the cause of the remainder is unknown. In this sample the table shows more than 40,000 clones, 82% of which occur a single time. The ten biggest clones cover 1.5% to 2% of the sample. This sample comprised PBMCs, obtained around atezolizumab (anti-PD-L1) treatment. These receptors were taken from a man aged 45 to 65 with urothelial cancer.

The CDR3 region is CASSGGTGELFF. DNA for the CDR3: TGTGCCAGCAGCGGAGGTACCGGGGAGCTGTTTTTT. The rearrangement uses TRBV9 and TRBJ2-2; no definite D call. Trimming took off 3 bases at V and 5 bases at J, with 5 bases between the two ends. The CDR3 contains 12 residues. From germline, CDR1 is SGDLS and CDR2 YYNGEE. Full variable domain (outside the CDR3, taken from reference TRBV9 and TRBJ2-2): DSGVTQTPKHLITATGQRVTLRCSPRSGDLSVYWYQQSLDQGLQFLIQYYNGEERAKGNILERFSAQQFPDLHSELNLSSLELGDSALYFCASSGGTGELFFGEGSRLTVL.

This clone was recorded only once. The gene calls are TRBV5-6 and TRBJ2-3; 10 nucleotides line up with TRBD2. This CDR3 has 15 residues. V lost 4 bases and J lost 5; bases outside the gene matches: 7. The germline V gene has CDR1 SGHDT and CDR2 YYEEEE. The CDR3 bases are TGTGCCAGCAGCCTAAGCGGGGGGGTCATAGATACGCAGTATTTT. Protein product: CASSLSGGVIDTQYF.

The chain couples TRBV6-5 to TRBJ1-2, with D hard to call. CDR1 MNHEY and CDR2 SVGAGI come from the germline V gene. Trimming took off 0 bases at V and 2 bases at J, with 10 bases between the two ends. CDR3 size: 15 residues. The CDR3 is CASSYSRGANYGYTF. As DNA, the CDR3 is TGTGCCAGCAGTTACTCGAGAGGTGCCAACTATGGCTACACCTTC.

This clone was found once. The chain links TRBV29-1 to TRBJ2-7; TRBD1 is a possible D gene (5 bases). The V and J ends lost 3 bases and 2 bases respectively, with 11 bases between them. The germline gives CDR1 SQVTM, CDR2 ANQGSEA. CDR3 size: 13 residues. The CDR3, as DNA: TGCAGCGTTGACAGGGAACAAACCTACGAGCAGTACGTC. Translating it yields CSVDREQTYEQYV.

J is TRBJ1-2 and V is TRBV19; tentatively, D is TRBD1 (6 bases). The CDR3 length is 13 residues. Germline CDR1 reads LNHDA; CDR2 reads SQIVND (reference sequence). The V gene lost 5 bases and the J gene lost 4 bases, with 11 bases spanning the gap. The CDR3 is CASSPQTGYGYTF. CDR3 in DNA: TGTGCCAGTAGTCCACAGACAGGCTATGGCTACACCTTC.

This chain uses TRBV7-2 with TRBJ2-4; 10 nucleotides agree with TRBD1. Germline V gives CDR1 SGHTA, CDR2 FQGNSA. The V segment lost 4 bases and the J segment 6 bases; nucleotides outside the gene matches: 3. There are 14 residues in the CDR3. The CDR3 DNA sequence: TGTGCCAGCAGCTCCGGGACAGGGGTAAACATTCAGTACTTC. Its translation is CASSSGTGVNIQYF.

The rearrangement joins TRBV30 to TRBJ2-3; the match to TRBD2 covers 13 bases. Germline trimming cut 2 bases from V and 1 base from J; bases unmatched to any gene: 3. The CDR3 consists of 16 residues. Germline CDR1 and CDR2: GTSNPN and SVGIG (reference sequence). This CDR3 reads CAWSTGLAGGTDTQYF. CDR3 coding DNA: TGTGCCTGGAGTACAGGACTAGCGGGAGGCACAGATACGCAGTATTTT.

This clone has more than one count but fewer than ten. This CDR3 is CASSNMEGLGGTEAFF. The DNA of the CDR3 is TGTGCCAGCTCAAATATGGAAGGATTGGGGGGCACTGAAGCTTTCTTT. V usage is TRBV18 and J usage is TRBJ1-1; D may be TRBD1 (5 bases). Per germline, CDR1 KGHSH and CDR2 LQKENI. This CDR3 contains 16 residues. The V gene lost 5 bases and the J gene lost 4 bases, with 20 bases spanning the gap.

V and J are TRBV11-3 and TRBJ2-3; TRBD2 agrees at 7 bases. The CDR3 contains 14 residues. Germline V lookup: CDR1 SGHNT, CDR2 YENEEA. J gave up 6 bases and V 1 base, and 4 bases lay outside the gene matches. CDR3 in amino acids: CASSLGSGHDTQYF. The DNA for the CDR3 is TGTGCCAGCAGCTTAGGTAGCGGGCACGATACGCAGTATTTT.

The chain recombines TRBV7-9 with TRBJ1-3; D not resolved. The CDR3 sequence is 13 residues long. Trimming took 1 base from V and 2 from J, leaving 3 bases between them. Germline V gene lookup returns CDR1 SEHNR and CDR2 FQNEAQ (reference sequence). The CDR3 is CASSLGAGNTIYF. The CDR3 bases are TGTGCCAGCAGCTTAGGAGCTGGAAACACCATATATTTT. The full variable domain, with the rest looked up from reference TRBV7-9 and TRBJ1-3, is DTGVSQNPRHKITKRGQNVTFRCDPISEHNRLYWYRQTLGQGPEFLTYFQNEAQLEKSRLLSDRFSAERPKGSFSTLEIQRTEQGDSAMYLCASSLGAGNTIYFGEGSWLTVV.

J is TRBJ1-6 and V is TRBV18; D perhaps matches TRBD1 (6 bases). Germline V CDR1 and CDR2: KGHSH, LQKENI. The CDR3 extends over 14 amino acids. The V end was cut by 3 bases, the J end by 4 bases, with 7 bases between. CDR3 sequence: CASSPDRYNSPLHF. In DNA, the CDR3 is TGTGCCAGCTCACCCGACAGGTATAATTCACCCCTCCACTTT.

J is TRBJ1-5 and V is TRBV28, with TRBD1 as a possible D gene (5 bases). The CDR3 sequence is 15 residues long. Trimming cost V 6 bases and J 3 bases, with 15 bases left between them. Germline assignment: CDR1 MDHEN and CDR2 SYDVKM. CDR3 in amino acids: CASSPYAGNNQPQHF. The DNA of the CDR3 is TGTGCCAGCAGCCCCTACGCAGGGAACAATCAGCCCCAGCATTTT.

The rearrangement links TRBV29-1 to TRBJ1-1; a possible D gene is TRBD1 (5 bases). Trimming pared 5 bases from V and 5 bases from J, leaving 12 bases between. The CDR3 length is 12 residues. Germline V gene sequence: CDR1 SQVTM, CDR2 ANQGSEA. Here the CDR3 reads CSVRRGSTEAFF. DNA of the CDR3: TGCAGCGTTAGAAGGGGTAGTACTGAAGCTTTCTTT.

The V call is TRBV5-1, the J call TRBJ2-5; TRBD2 matches 10 bases. The length of the CDR3 is 14 residues. Trimming cost V 6 bases and J 5 bases; bases outside gene matches: 7. Germline V gene lookup returns CDR1 SGHRS and CDR2 YFSETQ. As DNA, the CDR3 is TGCGCCAGCACCCTAGCGGGAGTCATGGAGACCCAGTACTTC. This encodes CASTLAGVMETQYF.

The chain links TRBV19 to TRBJ2-1; D may be TRBD1 (6 bases). Per germline, CDR1 LNHDA and CDR2 SQIVND (reference sequence). Trimming stripped 6 bases from V and 1 base from J, with 13 bases between. The CDR3 covers 15 residues. The DNA of the CDR3 is TGTGCCAGTAGGACAGACAGGATTTCCTACAATGAGCAGTTCTTC. Amino acids: CASRTDRISYNEQFF.

This rearrangement joins TRBV11-2 to TRBJ2-7; D gene ambiguous. V was clipped by 1 base and J by 0 bases, with 4 bases between them. Germline loops: CDR1 SGHAT, CDR2 FQNNGV. The length of the CDR3 is 13 residues. CDR3 loop: CASSLGGSYEQYV. The CDR3 DNA is TGTGCCAGCAGCTTAGGGGGCTCCTACGAGCAGTACGTC.

The rearrangement joins TRBV5-1 to TRBJ2-5; 8 bases line up with TRBD1. The CDR3 runs 14 residues. Germline-derived CDR1 and CDR2 are SGHRS and YFSETQ. J gave up 5 bases and V 4 bases, and 7 bases lay outside the gene matches. The CDR3 DNA reads as TGCGCCAGCAGCCGGACAGGGCGGAAGGAGACCCAGTACTTC. This sequence encodes CASSRTGRKETQYF.

V is TRBV14 and J is TRBJ1-1, with D hard to call. The CDR3 length is 13 residues. The V gene lost 6 bases and the J gene lost 1 base, with 9 bases spanning the gap. The germline V gene encodes CDR1 SGHDN and CDR2 FVKESK. The CDR3 region has the DNA TGTGCCAGCAGACTTACTCCGAACACTGAAGCTTTCTTT. This codes for CASRLTPNTEAFF.

This clone was found a few times. The V call is TRBV2, the J call TRBJ2-1; 9 bases align to TRBD1. The CDR3 has 14 amino acids. V gave up 8 bases and J gave up 1 base; unmatched junction bases: 3. Germline loops: CDR1 SNHLY, CDR2 FYNNEI. In DNA, the CDR3 is TGTGCCAGCGGGACAGGGCGGTCCTACAATGAGCAGTTCTTC. This gives the protein CASGTGRSYNEQFF.

This rearrangement joins TRBV5-8 to TRBJ1-2, with a weak D call TRBD1 (5 bases). The CDR3 extends over 13 amino acids. V dropped 2 bases and J dropped 5 bases, with 10 bases sitting between them. Germline V gives CDR1 SGHTS, CDR2 YDEGEE. The CDR3 spells CASSFTGSYGYTF. The CDR3 nucleotides are TGTGCCAGCAGCTTCACAGGAAGTTATGGCTACACCTTC.

The chain combines TRBV5-1 with TRBJ2-1; 7 nucleotides line up with TRBD1. This CDR3 contains 15 residues. The germline V gene has CDR1 SGHRS and CDR2 YFSETQ. V lost 3 bases, J lost 4 bases, and 7 bases stayed unmatched. The CDR3 DNA reads TGCGCCAGCAGCTCCCACGGACAGGCGTACAATGAGCAGTTCTTC. This sequence encodes CASSSHGQAYNEQFF. Combining the CDR3 with reference TRBV5-1 and TRBJ2-1 gives the whole variable domain KAGVTQTPRYLIKTRGQQVTLSCSPISGHRSVSWYQQTPGQGLQFLFEYFSETQRNKGNFPGRFSGRQFSNSRSEMNVSTLELGDSALYLCASSSHGQAYNEQFFGPGTRLTVL.

This sequence joins TRBV7-6 and TRBJ2-1; 7 bases are a match to TRBD2. The CDR3 runs to 16 residues. Germline assignment: CDR1 SGHVS and CDR2 FNYEAQ. The V gene end was trimmed by 5 bases and the J gene end by 5 bases; junction bases not matched to a gene: 12. This CDR3 reads CASSPAVSRGNNEQFF. The CDR3 DNA reads TGTGCCAGCAGCCCAGCCGTGTCGCGGGGGAACAATGAGCAGTTCTTC.

The rearrangement joins TRBV28 to TRBJ2-6, with D maybe TRBD1 (6 bases). Germline lookup yields CDR1 MDHEN and CDR2 SYDVKM. Trimming stripped 5 bases from V and 0 bases from J, with 11 bases between. This CDR3 region has 16 residues. CDR3 protein: CASSATGLSGANVLTF. DNA for the CDR3: TGTGCCAGCAGTGCTACAGGGCTCTCTGGGGCCAACGTCCTGACTTTC.

The chain employs TRBV5-1 and TRBJ1-3; D is ambiguous. V lost 0 bases, J lost 0 bases, and 7 bases lay in between. Germline lookup yields CDR1 SGHRS and CDR2 YFSETQ. CDR3 length: 15 residues. CDR3 in amino acids: CASSLAQISGNTIYF. The CDR3 nucleotides read TGCGCCAGCAGCTTGGCGCAGATCTCTGGAAACACCATATATTTT.